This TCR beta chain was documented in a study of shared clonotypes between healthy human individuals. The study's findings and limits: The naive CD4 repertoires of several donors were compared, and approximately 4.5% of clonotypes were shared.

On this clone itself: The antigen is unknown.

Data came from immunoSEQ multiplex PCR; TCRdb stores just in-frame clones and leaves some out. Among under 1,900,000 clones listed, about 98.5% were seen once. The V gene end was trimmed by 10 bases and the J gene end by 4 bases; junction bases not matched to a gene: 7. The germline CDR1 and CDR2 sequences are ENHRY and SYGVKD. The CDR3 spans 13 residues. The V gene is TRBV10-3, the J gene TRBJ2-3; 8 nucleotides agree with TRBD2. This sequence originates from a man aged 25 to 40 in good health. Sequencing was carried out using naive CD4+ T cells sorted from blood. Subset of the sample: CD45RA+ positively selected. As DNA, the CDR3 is TGTGCCACCCAAGCGGGAGAGGCAGATACGCAGTATTTT. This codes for CATQAGEADTQYF.